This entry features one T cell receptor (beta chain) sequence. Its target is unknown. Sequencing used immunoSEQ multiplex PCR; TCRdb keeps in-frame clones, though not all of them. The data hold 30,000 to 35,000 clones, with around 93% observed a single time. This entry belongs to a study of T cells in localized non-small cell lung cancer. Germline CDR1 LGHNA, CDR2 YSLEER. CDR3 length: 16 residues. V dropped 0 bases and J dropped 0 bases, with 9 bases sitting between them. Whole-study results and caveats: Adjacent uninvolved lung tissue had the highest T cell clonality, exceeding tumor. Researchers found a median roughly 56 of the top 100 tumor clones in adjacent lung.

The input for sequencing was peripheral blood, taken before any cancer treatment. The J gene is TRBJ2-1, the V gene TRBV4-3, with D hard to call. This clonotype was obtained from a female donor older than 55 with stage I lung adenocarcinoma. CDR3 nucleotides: TGCGCCAGCAGCCAAGATACAACCTCCTCCTACAATGAGCAGTTCTTC. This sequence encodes CASSQDTTSSYNEQFF.